This T cell receptor beta chain was found in a study of T cell repertoires in aging, cancer and after chemotherapy. Study-level background: Paired samples before and after chemotherapy came from chronic lymphocytic leukemia patients on fludarabine- or bendamustine-based regimens.

There are 12 residues in the CDR3. The V and J ends lost 6 bases and 5 bases, in that order; junction bases with no gene match: 3. CDR1 and CDR2 from the germline V gene are MNHNS and SASEGT. A mixed TRB-A/B primer pool amplified rearranged TRB by multiplex touch-down PCR. TCRdb re-analysed the multiplex PCR reads in MiXCR, keeping a single row per CDR3 protein. This repertoire shows around 6,500 distinct CDR3 sequences, about 23% found once; its top ten account for about 8.5%. Peripheral blood genomic DNA, not sorted cells or RNA, was the template. The sequenced sample consisted of blood. The chain employs TRBV6-1 and TRBJ1-2, with 7 bases aligning to TRBD1. The TCR sequence derives from a human donor with a blood cancer. The CDR3, as DNA: TGTGCCAGCAGCCAGGGGGAGTATGGCTACACCTTC. It codes for CASSQGEYGYTF.